The clone carrying this T cell receptor beta chain was recorded a few times. What it binds is unknown. Trimming at V came to 0 bases and at J to 4 bases, leaving 5 bases not matched to a gene. Germline CDR1 DFQATT, CDR2 SNEGSKA (reference sequence). The CDR3 length is 15 residues. As to treatment: roughly ten-day PBMC culture with coronavirus spike peptide pools or control peptides (ViraFEST assay). The unexposed donor provided CD4+ T cells, which were taken before the COVID-19 pandemic (2011-2018). These data are taken from a study of vaccination and CD4 T cells after COVID-19. On the study more broadly: Following dose two, a median approximately 74 days (range 14 to 241) passed before post-vaccine samples were taken.

The Oncomine TCR Beta short-read assay sequenced DNA from cultured CD4+ T cells. Each CDR3 protein gets one entry after TCRdb re-called the PCR reads with MiXCR. This sample has approximately 7,300 distinct CDR3 sequences, with approximately 38% found just once. The sequenced material came from CD4+ T cells from blood, cultured in vitro. The TCR originated in a human donor in good health. This chain joins TRBV20-1 and TRBJ1-2, with 10 bases fitting TRBD1. The CDR3: CSARDDRGHGYGYTF. The CDR3 nucleotides are TGCAGTGCTAGAGATGACAGGGGGCACGGCTATGGCTACACCTTC.